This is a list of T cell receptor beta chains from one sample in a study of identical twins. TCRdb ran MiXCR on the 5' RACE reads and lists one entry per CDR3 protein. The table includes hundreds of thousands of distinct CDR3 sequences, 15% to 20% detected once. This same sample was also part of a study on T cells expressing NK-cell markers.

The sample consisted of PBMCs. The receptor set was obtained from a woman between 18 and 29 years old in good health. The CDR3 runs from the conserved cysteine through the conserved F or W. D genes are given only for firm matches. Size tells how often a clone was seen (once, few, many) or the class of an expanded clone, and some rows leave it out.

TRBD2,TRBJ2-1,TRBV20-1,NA,TGCAGTGGGTGGGGGGGGTACAATGAGCAGTTCTTC,CSGWGGYNEQFF
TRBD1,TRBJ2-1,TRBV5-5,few,TGTGCCAGCAGTTCTCAGGGGGAAACCTACAATGAGCAGTTCTTC,CASSSQGETYNEQFF
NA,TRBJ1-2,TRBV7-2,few,TGTGCCAGCAACCCCCCTCGGAGAGGATATGGCTACACCTTC,CASNPPRRGYGYTF
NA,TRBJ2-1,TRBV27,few,TGTGCCAGCAGTGGCGTGGGGACGAAGGACAATGAGCAGTTCTTC,CASSGVGTKDNEQFF
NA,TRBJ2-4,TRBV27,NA,TGTGCCAGCAGTCCCCCAGGGGCACTAGCCAAAAACATTCAGTGCTTC,CASSPPGALAKNIQCF
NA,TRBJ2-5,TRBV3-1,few,TGTGCCAGCAGCCAAGATCGAAGGTGGCATCGAGGGAACTCCCGGACCCAGTACTTC,CASSQDRRWHRGNSRTQYF
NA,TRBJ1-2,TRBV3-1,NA,TGTGCCAGCAGCCAAGATCTGGGAACGGAAGGCTACACCTTC,CASSQDLGTEGYTF
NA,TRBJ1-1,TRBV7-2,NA,TGTGCCAGCAGCCGGGCGGAAGGGGAAGCTGAAGCTTTCTTT,CASSRAEGEAEAFF
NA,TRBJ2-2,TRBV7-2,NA,TGTGCCAGCAGCCCCGTTATGAACACCGGGGAGCTGTTTTTT,CASSPVMNTGELFF
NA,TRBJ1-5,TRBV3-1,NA,TGTGCCAGCAGCCCCGCAGGGGAAAGGCAGCCCCAGCATTTT,CASSPAGERQPQHF
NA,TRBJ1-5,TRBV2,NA,TGTGCCAGCAGTGAAGCCCCGGACAGCGCGGAGCATTTT,CASSEAPDSAEHF
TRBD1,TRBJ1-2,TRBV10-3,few,TGTGCCATCAGTGGGACAGGGGCCAACTATGGCTACACCTTC,CAISGTGANYGYTF
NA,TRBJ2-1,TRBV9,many,TGTGCCAGCAGCGAGTGGGGTGATGAGCAGTTCTTC,CASSEWGDEQFF
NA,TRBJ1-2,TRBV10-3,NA,TGTGCCATCAAGCGCGGGGAAGTATCCACCTATGGCTACACCTTC,CAIKRGEVSTYGYTF
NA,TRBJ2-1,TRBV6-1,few,TGTGCCAGCAGTGAAAGCCACAATGAGCAGTTCTTC,CASSESHNEQFF
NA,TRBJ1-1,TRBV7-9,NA,TGTGCCAGCAGCTTATGGGGCTCCCTGGCTGAAGCTTTCTTT,CASSLWGSLAEAFF
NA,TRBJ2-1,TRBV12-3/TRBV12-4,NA,TGTGCCAGCAGTTTAGCGGCGATCAGCGAGCAGGTCTTC,CASSLAAISEQVF
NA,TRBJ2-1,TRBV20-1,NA,TGCAGTGCTGGAAGGGAACCCGGCGCCCATGAGCAGTTCTTC,CSAGREPGAHEQFF
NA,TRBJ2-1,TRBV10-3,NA,TGTGCCATCAGTGAGTTCCCGGGCTACTACAATGAGCAGTTCTTC,CAISEFPGYYNEQFF
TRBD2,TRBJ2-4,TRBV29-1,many,TGCAGCGTGGGAGTCGCGGGAGGGATGGGGGACATTCAGTACTTC,CSVGVAGGMGDIQYF
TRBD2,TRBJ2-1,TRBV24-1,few,TGTGCCACCAGTGACAGGACTAGCGGGAACAGGAATGAGCAGTTCTTC,CATSDRTSGNRNEQFF
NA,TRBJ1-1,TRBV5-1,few,TGCGCCAGCAGCTCGACCCGACAGTTTGAAGCTTTCTTT,CASSSTRQFEAFF
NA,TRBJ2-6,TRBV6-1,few,TGTGCCAGCAGTGAGGAGGAATCTGGGGCCAACGTCCTGACTTTC,CASSEEESGANVLTF
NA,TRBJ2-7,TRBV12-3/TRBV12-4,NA,TGTGCCAGCAGGACAGTTCTGAGCTCCTACGAGCAGTACTTC,CASRTVLSSYEQYF